The TCR beta chain described here comes from a study of cytomegalovirus exposure and HLA in healthy donors. Study-level findings and limits: Several V segments, TRBV6-2 and TRBV6-3 among them, could not be told apart and were dropped. For most TCR beta V segments, an earlier analysis put the productive rate at about 87% or about 30% of the time. Testing in vitro showed a few CMV-associated chains specific for CMV antigens.

Germline V gives CDR1 LNHDA, CDR2 SQIVND (reference sequence). There are 16 residues in the CDR3. Trimming cost V 3 bases and J 2 bases, with 13 bases left between them. As concerns this clone: What it binds is not known.

With 60 Vbeta and 13 Jbeta primers, the PCR was carried out. Using immunoSEQ multiplex PCR, the repertoire was profiled, and TCRdb retains in-frame clones only, with some absent. The data contain 95,000 to 100,000 clones, under 85% of them singletons. Sequencing was carried out using PBMCs. The rearrangement joins TRBV19 to TRBJ1-4; a possible D gene is TRBD1 (6 bases). The clonotype comes from a man aged 35-49 years in good health and CMV-seronegative. The CDR3 reads CASSMIARGTNEKLFF. CDR3 in DNA: TGTGCCAGTAGTATGATAGCAAGGGGGACTAATGAAAAACTGTTTTTT.